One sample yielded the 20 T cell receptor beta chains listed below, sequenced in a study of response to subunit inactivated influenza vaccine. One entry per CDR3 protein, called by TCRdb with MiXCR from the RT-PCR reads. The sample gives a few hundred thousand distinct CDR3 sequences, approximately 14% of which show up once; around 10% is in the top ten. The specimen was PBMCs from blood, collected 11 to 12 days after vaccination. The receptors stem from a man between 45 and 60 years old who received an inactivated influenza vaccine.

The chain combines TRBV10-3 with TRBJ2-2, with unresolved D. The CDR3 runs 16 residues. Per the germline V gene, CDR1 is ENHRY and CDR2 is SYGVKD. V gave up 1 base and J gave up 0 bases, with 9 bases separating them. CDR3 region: CAISELGSANTGELFF. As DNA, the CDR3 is TGTGCCATCAGTGAGTTGGGGTCCGCGAACACCGGGGAGCTGTTTTTT.

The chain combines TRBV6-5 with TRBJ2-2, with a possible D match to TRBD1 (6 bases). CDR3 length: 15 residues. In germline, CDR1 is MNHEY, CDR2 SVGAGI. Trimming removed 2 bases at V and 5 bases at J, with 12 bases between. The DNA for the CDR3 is TGTGCCAGCAGTTACGGGCAGGGGTTGACCGGGGAGCTGTTTTTT. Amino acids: CASSYGQGLTGELFF.

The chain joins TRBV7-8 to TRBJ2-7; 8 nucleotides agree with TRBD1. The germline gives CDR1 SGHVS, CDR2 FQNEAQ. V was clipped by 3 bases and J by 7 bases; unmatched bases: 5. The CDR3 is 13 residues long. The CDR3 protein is CASSFRTGREQYF. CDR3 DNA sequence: TGTGCCAGCAGCTTCCGGACAGGGAGGGAGCAGTACTTC.

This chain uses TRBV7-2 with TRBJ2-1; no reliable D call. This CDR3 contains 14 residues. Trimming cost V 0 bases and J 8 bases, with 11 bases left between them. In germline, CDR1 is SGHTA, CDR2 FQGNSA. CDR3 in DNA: TGTGCCAGCAGCTTAGCGTGGTTAGTTGATGAGCAGTTCTTC. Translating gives CASSLAWLVDEQFF.

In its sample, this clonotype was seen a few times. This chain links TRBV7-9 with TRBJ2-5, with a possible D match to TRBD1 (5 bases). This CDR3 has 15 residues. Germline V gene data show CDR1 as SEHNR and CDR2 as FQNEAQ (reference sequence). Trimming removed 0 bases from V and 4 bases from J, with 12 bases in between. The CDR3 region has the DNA TGTGCCAGCAGCTTAGCCCCAGGGTCGCCAGAGACCCAGTACTTC. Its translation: CASSLAPGSPETQYF. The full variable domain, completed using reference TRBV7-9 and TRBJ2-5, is DTGVSQNPRHKITKRGQNVTFRCDPISEHNRLYWYRQTLGQGPEFLTYFQNEAQLEKSRLLSDRFSAERPKGSFSTLEIQRTEQGDSAMYLCASSLAPGSPETQYFGPGTRLLVL.

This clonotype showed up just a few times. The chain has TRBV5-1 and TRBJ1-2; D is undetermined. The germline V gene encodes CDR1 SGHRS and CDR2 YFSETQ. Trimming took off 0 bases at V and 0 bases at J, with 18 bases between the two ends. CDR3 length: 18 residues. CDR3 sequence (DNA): TGCGCCAGCAGCTTGGGGCTGAGCGCCCGTCTTCCTAACTATGGCTACACCTTC. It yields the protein CASSLGLSARLPNYGYTF. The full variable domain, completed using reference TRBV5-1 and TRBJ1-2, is KAGVTQTPRYLIKTRGQQVTLSCSPISGHRSVSWYQQTPGQGLQFLFEYFSETQRNKGNFPGRFSGRQFSNSRSEMNVSTLELGDSALYLCASSLGLSARLPNYGYTFGSGTRLTVV.

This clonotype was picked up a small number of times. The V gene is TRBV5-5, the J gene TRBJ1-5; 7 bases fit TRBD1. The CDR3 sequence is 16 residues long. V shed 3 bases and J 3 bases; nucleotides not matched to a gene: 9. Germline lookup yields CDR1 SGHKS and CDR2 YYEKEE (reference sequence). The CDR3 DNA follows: TGTGCCAGCAGCTCGAACGACAGGGTTGTCAATCAGCCCCAGCATTTT. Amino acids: CASSSNDRVVNQPQHF.

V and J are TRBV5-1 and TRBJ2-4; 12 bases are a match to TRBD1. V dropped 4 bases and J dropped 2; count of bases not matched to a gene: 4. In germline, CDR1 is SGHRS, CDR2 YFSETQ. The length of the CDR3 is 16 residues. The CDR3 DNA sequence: TGCGCCAGCAGCCGGGGGGACAGGGGGCCCAAAAACATTCAGTACTTC. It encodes CASSRGDRGPKNIQYF.

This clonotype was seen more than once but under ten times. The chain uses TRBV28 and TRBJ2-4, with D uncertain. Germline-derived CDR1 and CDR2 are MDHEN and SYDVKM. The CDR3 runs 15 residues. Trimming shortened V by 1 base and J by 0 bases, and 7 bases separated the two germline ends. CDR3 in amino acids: CASSLFGLAKNIQYF. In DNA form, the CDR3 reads TGTGCCAGCAGTTTATTTGGGCTAGCCAAAAACATTCAGTACTTC.

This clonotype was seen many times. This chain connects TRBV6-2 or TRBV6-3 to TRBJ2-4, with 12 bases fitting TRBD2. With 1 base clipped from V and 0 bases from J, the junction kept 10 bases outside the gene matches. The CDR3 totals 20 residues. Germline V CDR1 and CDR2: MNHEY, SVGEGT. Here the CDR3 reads CASSYWIQTSGRRAKNIQYF. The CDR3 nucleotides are TGTGCCAGCAGTTACTGGATCCAGACTAGCGGGAGAAGAGCCAAAAACATTCAGTACTTC.

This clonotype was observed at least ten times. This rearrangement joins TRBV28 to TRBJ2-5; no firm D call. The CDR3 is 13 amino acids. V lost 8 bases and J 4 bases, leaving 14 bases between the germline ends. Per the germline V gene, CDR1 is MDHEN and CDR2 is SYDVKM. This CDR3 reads CASGPVFGETQYF. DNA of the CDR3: TGTGCCAGCGGCCCGGTATTTGGAGAGACCCAGTACTTC.

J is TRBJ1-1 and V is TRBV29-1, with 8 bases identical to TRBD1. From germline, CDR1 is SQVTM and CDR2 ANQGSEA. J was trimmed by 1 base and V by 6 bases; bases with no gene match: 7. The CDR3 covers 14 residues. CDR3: CSVPQGAGNTEAFF. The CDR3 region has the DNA TGCAGCGTCCCGCAGGGGGCAGGGAACACTGAAGCTTTCTTT.

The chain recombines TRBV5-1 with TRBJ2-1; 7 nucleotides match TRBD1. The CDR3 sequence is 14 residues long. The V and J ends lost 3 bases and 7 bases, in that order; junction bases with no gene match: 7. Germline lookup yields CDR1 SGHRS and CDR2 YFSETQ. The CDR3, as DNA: TGCGCCAGCAGCTCAGGACAGGAAGGTAATGAGCAGTTCTTC. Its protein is CASSSGQEGNEQFF.

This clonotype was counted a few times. Here the CDR3 reads CASSFGSGGDGSYNEQFF. DNA for the CDR3: TGTGCCAGCAGTTTCGGTAGCGGGGGGGACGGCTCCTACAATGAGCAGTTCTTC. This chain uses TRBV27 with TRBJ2-1, with TRBD2 identical over 11 bases. V shed 3 bases and J 0 bases; nucleotides not matched to a gene: 7. The CDR3 contains 18 residues. In germline, CDR1 is MNHEY, CDR2 SMNVEV (reference sequence).

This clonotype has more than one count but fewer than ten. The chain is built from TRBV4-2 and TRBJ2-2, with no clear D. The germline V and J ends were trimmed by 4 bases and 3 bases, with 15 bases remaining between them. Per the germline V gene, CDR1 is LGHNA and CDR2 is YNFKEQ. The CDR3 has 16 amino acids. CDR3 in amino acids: CASSLDFDSYTGELFF. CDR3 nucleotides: TGTGCCAGCAGCCTAGATTTTGATTCCTACACCGGGGAGCTGTTTTTT.

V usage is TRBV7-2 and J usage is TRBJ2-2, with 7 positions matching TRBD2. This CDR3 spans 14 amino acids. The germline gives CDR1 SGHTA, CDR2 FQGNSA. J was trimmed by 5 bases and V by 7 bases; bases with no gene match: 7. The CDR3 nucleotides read TGTGCCAGCAAACGATGGGGGGGAACCGGGGAGCTGTTTTTT. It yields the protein CASKRWGGTGELFF. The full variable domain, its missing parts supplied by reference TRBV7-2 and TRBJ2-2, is GAGVSQSPSNKVTEKGKDVELRCDPISGHTALYWYRQSLGQGLEFLIYFQGNSAPDKSGLPSDRFSAERTGGSVSTLTIQRTQQEDSAVYLCASKRWGGTGELFFGEGSRLTVL.

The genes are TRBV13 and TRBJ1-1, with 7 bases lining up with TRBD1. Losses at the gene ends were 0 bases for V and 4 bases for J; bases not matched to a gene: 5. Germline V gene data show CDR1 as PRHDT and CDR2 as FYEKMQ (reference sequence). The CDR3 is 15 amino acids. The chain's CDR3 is CASSLGPAGGTEAFF. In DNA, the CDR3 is TGTGCCAGCAGCTTAGGCCCGGCAGGGGGCACTGAAGCTTTCTTT.

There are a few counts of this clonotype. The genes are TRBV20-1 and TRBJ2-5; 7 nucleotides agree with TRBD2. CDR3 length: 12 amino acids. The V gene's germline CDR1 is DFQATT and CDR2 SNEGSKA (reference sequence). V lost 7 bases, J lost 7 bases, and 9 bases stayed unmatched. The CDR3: CSGWGREGTQYF. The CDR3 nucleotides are TGCAGTGGGTGGGGCAGGGAGGGGACCCAGTACTTC.

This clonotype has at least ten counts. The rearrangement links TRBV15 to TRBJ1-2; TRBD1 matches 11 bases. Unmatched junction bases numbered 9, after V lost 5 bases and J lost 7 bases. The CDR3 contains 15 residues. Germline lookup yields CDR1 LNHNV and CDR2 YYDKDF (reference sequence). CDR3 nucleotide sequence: TGTGCCACCAGCTCAGGGACAGGGGGGATAAGTGGCTACACCTTC. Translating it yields CATSSGTGGISGYTF.

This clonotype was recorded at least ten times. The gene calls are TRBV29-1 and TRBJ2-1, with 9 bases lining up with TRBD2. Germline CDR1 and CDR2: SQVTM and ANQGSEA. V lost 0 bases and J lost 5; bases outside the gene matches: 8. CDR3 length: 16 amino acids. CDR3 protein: CSVEDRERGANNEQFF. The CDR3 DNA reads TGCAGCGTTGAAGATCGAGAGCGGGGGGCGAACAATGAGCAGTTCTTC.